Included here is one TCR beta chain sequence, with context. The antigen is unknown. Germline assignment: CDR1 MDHEN and CDR2 SYDVKM. V was trimmed by 2 bases and J by 1 base, leaving 17 bases between them. The CDR3 length is 17 residues. The method was immunoSEQ multiplex PCR; TCRdb's version includes in-frame clones alone and lacks a portion of them. The sample includes roughly 140,000 clones, 91% of them seen just once. This sample is part of a study of T cell responses to AZD1222 COVID-19 vaccine. The study's findings and limits: Increases in Spike-specific TCR breadth and depth were seen after two AZD1222 doses. Reportedly, close to half of spike-specific TCRs are directed against unmutated variant regions.

The TCR sequence derives from an adult in good health. The material sequenced was peripheral blood, taken on day 0 of AZD1222 vaccination. The chain combines TRBV28 with TRBJ1-1; D unresolved. The CDR3: CASSLGKGGKWNTEAFF. The DNA of the CDR3 is TGTGCCAGCAGTTTAGGAAAGGGAGGAAAGTGGAACACTGAAGCTTTCTTT.